Detailed here is one T cell receptor (beta chain). Splitting of CD4+ cells produced CD45RA+ naive and CD45RA-negative memory subsets. This CDR3 comprises 15 residues. From germline, CDR1 is LNHDA and CDR2 SQIVND (reference sequence). The trim removed 3 bases at V and 1 base at J, leaving 2 bases unmatched. The method was immunoSEQ multiplex PCR; TCRdb's version includes in-frame clones alone and lacks a portion of them. The sample carries some 1 million clones, around 74% recorded once. The data originate from a study of shared clonotypes between healthy human individuals. The sample consisted of memory CD4+ T cells sorted from blood. Indicated subset: CD45RA-negative fraction. The chain carries TRBV19 and TRBJ2-7, with 11 nucleotides matching TRBD1. This clonotype was sampled from a man between 18 and 35 years old in good health. The CDR3 sequence is CASSMGTGGSYEQYF. CDR3 DNA: TGTGCCAGTAGTATGGGGACAGGGGGTTCCTACGAGCAGTACTTC.